This T cell receptor beta chain was sequenced in a study of cytomegalovirus exposure and HLA in healthy donors. Study information: From about 180 million T cells, an earlier analysis saw 110 million or so unique TCR beta sequences.

Germline-derived CDR1 and CDR2 are SGDLS and YYNGEE. The length of the CDR3 is 14 residues. V was clipped by 0 bases and J by 6 bases, with 12 bases between them. Points from the study as a whole: The CMV antigen specificity of a few CMV-associated chains was confirmed through in vitro analysis. Reports indicate that TCR beta sequences accurately predicted the HLA-A and HLA-B alleles of most subjects.

As regards this clone: Antigen: not known.

The donors gave bone marrow, and they were healthy. Use of 60 Vbeta and 13 Jbeta primers characterized the PCR. The repertoire was sequenced with immunoSEQ multiplex PCR; TCRdb's copy has only in-frame clones and lacks some. The data hold about 150,000 clones, with approximately 82% observed a single time. V gene TRBV9 combines with J gene TRBJ1-1; TRBD1 might be the D (6 bases). The TCR was taken from a male donor in good health and CMV-seronegative. Material: PBMCs. CDR3 nucleotide sequence: TGTGCCAGCAGCGTAGCAGGGGCTAGGGCTGAAGCTTTCTTT. Amino acids: CASSVAGARAEAFF.